Following are 9 T cell receptor beta chains from one sample sequenced in a study of cytomegalovirus exposure and HLA in healthy donors. Researchers ran the PCR with 60 Vbeta and 13 Jbeta primers. The method was immunoSEQ multiplex PCR; TCRdb's version includes in-frame clones alone and lacks a portion of them. The sample includes 110,000 to 150,000 clones, over 65% of them seen just once. The material sequenced was PBMCs. Receptors were obtained from a woman under 40 in good health and CMV-seronegative.

The rearrangement uses TRBV19 and TRBJ1-2; D not resolved. Germline assignment: CDR1 LNHDA and CDR2 SQIVND (reference sequence). The CDR3 spans 14 residues. V gave up 3 bases and J gave up 3 bases, with 11 bases separating them. The CDR3: CASSMEVGDYGYTF. Written as DNA, the CDR3 is TGTGCCAGTAGTATGGAGGTTGGGGACTATGGCTACACCTTC.

The V gene is TRBV25-1, the J gene TRBJ1-6, with 9 bases lining up with TRBD1. The trim removed 4 bases at V and 8 bases at J, leaving 3 bases unmatched. Germline loops: CDR1 MGHDK, CDR2 SYGVNS. The CDR3 consists of 14 residues. The CDR3 loop is CASSVTGGDSPLHF. The CDR3 nucleotides read TGTGCCAGCAGTGTAACAGGGGGCGATTCACCCCTCCACTTT.

This clone was detected once. The chain uses TRBV18 and TRBJ2-5; TRBD2 aligns across 12 bases. The J call is doubtful: the DNA matches TRBJ2-7 better. The V gene's germline CDR1 is KGHSH and CDR2 LQKENI. There are 17 residues in the CDR3. This CDR3 is CASSPPTSGRVDYEQYF. Written as DNA, the CDR3 is TGTGCCAGCTCACCGCCGACTAGCGGGAGAGTGGACTACGAGCAGTACTTC.

The chain joins TRBV7-8 to TRBJ1-5; D call uncertain. Trimming stripped 4 bases from V and 3 bases from J, with 16 bases between. CDR1 is SGHVS and CDR2 is FQNEAQ in the germline V gene. The CDR3 is 16 amino acids. The CDR3 region is CASSSGQSPLNQPQHF. The DNA for the CDR3 is TGTGCCAGCAGCTCGGGTCAGAGCCCCCTCAATCAGCCCCAGCATTTT.

The chain links TRBV6-1 to TRBJ2-7; D ambiguous. The CDR3 covers 13 residues. Trimming took off 10 bases at V and 2 bases at J, with 15 bases between the two ends. In germline, CDR1 is MNHNS, CDR2 SASEGT. In DNA form, the CDR3 reads TGTGCCACTCTTAGAGGCAAAACCTACGAGCAGTACGTC. Its protein is CATLRGKTYEQYV.

This chain connects TRBV6-1 to TRBJ2-7, with 12 bases matching TRBD2. Looked up from germline, CDR1 is MNHNS and CDR2 is SASEGT. This CDR3 is built from 13 residues. V was pared by 8 bases and J by 5 bases, with 4 bases of the junction left unmatched. CDR3 protein: CASRRLAGDEQYF. The CDR3 DNA follows: TGTGCCAGCCGCCGACTAGCGGGAGACGAGCAGTACTTC.

This chain links TRBV5-6 with TRBJ2-6; D is perhaps TRBD1 (5 bases). The germline gives CDR1 SGHDT, CDR2 YYEEEE. V shed 1 base and J shed 0 bases, with 8 bases lying between them. The CDR3 contains 16 residues. The CDR3 coding sequence is TGTGCCAGCAGCTTGTTGACAGACTCTGGGGCCAACGTCCTGACTTTC. Amino acids: CASSLLTDSGANVLTF.

The chain links TRBV7-8 to TRBJ2-3; maybe TRBD1 (5 bases). Trimming removed 0 bases at V and 0 bases at J, with 10 bases between. The CDR3 consists of 16 residues. CDR1 is SGHVS and CDR2 is FQNEAQ in the germline V gene. The CDR3 DNA sequence: TGTGCCAGCAGCTTAGCGCGTGGGGCAAGCACAGATACGCAGTATTTT. Translated: CASSLARGASTDTQYF.

The J gene is TRBJ1-5, the V gene TRBV18; TRBD1 matches 7 bases. CDR1 and CDR2 (germline): KGHSH, LQKENI. This CDR3 has 14 residues. With V trimmed by 4 bases and J by 5 bases, 5 bases remained unmatched. The CDR3: CASSLDRDDQPQHF. DNA for the CDR3: TGTGCCAGCTCACTCGACAGGGATGATCAGCCCCAGCATTTT. The variable domain in full, with the rest retrieved from reference TRBV18 and TRBJ1-5, is NAGVMQNPRHLVRRRGQEARLRCSPMKGHSHVYWYRQLPEEGLKFMVYLQKENIIDESGMPKERFSAEFPKEGPSILRIQQVVRGDSAAYFCASSLDRDDQPQHFGDGTRLSIL.